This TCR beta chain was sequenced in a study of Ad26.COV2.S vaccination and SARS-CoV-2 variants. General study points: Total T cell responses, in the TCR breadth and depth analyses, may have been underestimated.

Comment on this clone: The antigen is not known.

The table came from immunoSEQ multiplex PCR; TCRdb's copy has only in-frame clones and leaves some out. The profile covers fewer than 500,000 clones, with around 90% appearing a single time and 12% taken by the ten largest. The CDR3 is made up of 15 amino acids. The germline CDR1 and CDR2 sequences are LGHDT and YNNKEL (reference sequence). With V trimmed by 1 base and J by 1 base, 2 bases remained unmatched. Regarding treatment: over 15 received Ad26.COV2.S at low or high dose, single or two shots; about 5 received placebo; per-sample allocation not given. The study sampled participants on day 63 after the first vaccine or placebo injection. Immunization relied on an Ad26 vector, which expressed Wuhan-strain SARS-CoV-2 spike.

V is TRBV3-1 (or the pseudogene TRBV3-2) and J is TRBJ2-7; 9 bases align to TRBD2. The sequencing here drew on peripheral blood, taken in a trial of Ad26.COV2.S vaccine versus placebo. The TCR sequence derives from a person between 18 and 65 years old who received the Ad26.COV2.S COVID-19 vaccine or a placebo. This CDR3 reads CASSQGAGGSYEQYF. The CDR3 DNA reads TGTGCCAGCAGCCAAGGGGCGGGAGGGTCCTACGAGCAGTACTTC.